These 27 T cell receptor beta chains were all obtained from the same sample, sequenced in a study of beta chain features in type 1 diabetes (dated by TCRdb to between 2018 and 2020). To prepare the library, the immunoSEQ multiplex PCR assay was applied. The entire amount of isolated RNA was reverse transcribed using the High Capacity cDNA Reverse Transcription Kit, so the sequenced TCRB transcripts were expressed ones. TCRdb provides this immuneACCESS table in a form limited to in-frame rearrangements. Some clones are lacking; in checked studies, under half of them reflect an unresolved V gene, and why the rest are absent is not known. The sample includes about 470,000 clones, with around 30% observed a single time. The ten most abundant clones make up around 0.065% of the sample. Sequencing was done on a sample of naive CD4+ T cells from blood. Sample cell subset or site, as interpreted from the label and publication: true naive CD4+ T cells. The receptors derive from a man aged 18 to 30 in good health.

The CDR3 here is CASSKGQIFATDTQYF. The CDR3 DNA reads TGTGCCAGTAGTAAAGGACAGATCTTCGCCACAGATACGCAGTATTTT. V usage is TRBV19 and J usage is TRBJ2-3; perhaps TRBD1 as D (6 bases). Germline-derived CDR1 and CDR2 are LNHDA and SQIVND (reference sequence). The CDR3 runs to 16 residues. Trimming took off 4 bases at V and 2 bases at J, with 16 bases between the two ends. Variable domain in full (rest from reference TRBV19 and TRBJ2-3): DGGITQSPKYLFRKEGQNVTLSCEQNLNHDAMYWYRQDPGQGLRLIYYSQIVNDFQKGDIAEGYSVSREKKESFPLTVTSAQKNPTAFYLCASSKGQIFATDTQYFGPGTRLTVL.

This chain connects TRBV7-9 to TRBJ2-7; D is undetermined. Germline V CDR1 and CDR2: SEHNR, FQNEAQ (reference sequence). Trimming removed 5 bases from V and 0 bases from J, with 11 bases in between. The CDR3 is 14 residues long. CDR3 sequence (DNA): TGTGCCAGCAGCCTAGAAAGGAGCTCCTACGAGCAGTACTTC. Protein product: CASSLERSSYEQYF.

The V gene is TRBV4-2, the J gene TRBJ2-7; TRBD1 aligns across 7 bases. V lost 4 bases to trimming and J lost 5 bases; unmatched junction nucleotides: 8. The length of the CDR3 is 14 residues. In germline, CDR1 is LGHNA, CDR2 YNFKEQ. The CDR3 bases are TGTGCCAGCAGCCGGAACGACAGGGTAAACGAGCAGTACTTC. It is translated as CASSRNDRVNEQYF.

This clone has only a few counts. The chain couples TRBV19 to TRBJ1-4, with D possibly TRBD1 on 6 matching bases. This CDR3 spans 15 amino acids. The germline V gene has CDR1 LNHDA and CDR2 SQIVND (reference sequence). Trimming shortened V by 7 bases and J by 2 bases, and 14 bases separated the two germline ends. The DNA of the CDR3 is TGTGCCAGTACGATACAGGGACCCACTAATGAAAAACTGTTTTTT. Translating gives CASTIQGPTNEKLFF.

The chain recombines TRBV4-3 with TRBJ2-7; 10 nucleotides match TRBD2. The CDR3 extends over 18 amino acids. Looked up from germline, CDR1 is LGHNA and CDR2 is YSLEER. Trimming removed 1 base from V and 3 bases from J; junction bases left unmatched: 12. CDR3: CASSQVWASGSRFYEQYF. The CDR3, as DNA: TGCGCCAGCAGCCAAGTTTGGGCTAGCGGGAGTCGCTTCTACGAGCAGTACTTC.

Only a few counts were recorded for this clone. V usage is TRBV6-5 and J usage is TRBJ2-7; D not certain. V gave up 6 bases and J gave up 7 bases, with 10 bases separating them. The CDR3 is 11 residues long. The V gene's germline CDR1 is MNHEY and CDR2 SVGAGI. The CDR3 sequence is CASRTSKEQYF. The DNA of the CDR3 is TGTGCCAGCAGAACCTCAAAAGAGCAGTACTTC.

The chain recombines TRBV6-1 with TRBJ2-1; 7 nucleotides agree with TRBD2. The V gene end was trimmed by 5 bases and the J gene end by 6 bases; junction bases not matched to a gene: 4. The CDR3 is made up of 13 amino acids. Germline V CDR1 and CDR2: MNHNS, SASEGT. The CDR3 loop reads CASSRPSGNEQFF. DNA for the CDR3: TGTGCCAGCAGTAGACCTAGCGGCAATGAGCAGTTCTTC.

The genes are TRBV25-1 and TRBJ2-7, with 7 bases identical to TRBD1. This CDR3 has 15 residues. From germline, CDR1 is MGHDK and CDR2 SYGVNS. With 5 bases clipped from V and 2 bases from J, the junction kept 9 bases outside the gene matches. The CDR3 here is CASSIPRTGTYEQYF. CDR3 in DNA: TGTGCCAGCAGTATACCGCGGACAGGTACCTACGAGCAGTACTTC.

This clone showed up just a few times. The chain recombines TRBV10-3 with TRBJ2-3, with 8 bases matching TRBD2. Germline-derived CDR1 and CDR2 are ENHRY and SYGVKD. Trimming took 4 bases from V and 6 from J; bases not matched to a gene: 0. The CDR3 totals 12 residues. CDR3 protein: CAISASGDTQYF. The CDR3 nucleotides read TGTGCCATCAGTGCTAGCGGGGATACGCAGTATTTT.

The chain joins TRBV7-9 to TRBJ2-7, with D possibly being TRBD1 (5 bases). Trimming stripped 7 bases from V and 3 bases from J, with 16 bases between. The germline CDR1 and CDR2 sequences are SEHNR and FQNEAQ (reference sequence). The CDR3 loop spans 14 amino acids. CDR3 DNA: TGTGCCAGCACCAAACACCAAGGGGTCTACGAGCAGTACTTC. Protein: CASTKHQGVYEQYF.

The CDR3 DNA reads as TGCAGCGTTGCCAGAGATAGCAATCAGCCCCAGCATTTT. It encodes CSVARDSNQPQHF. The rearrangement joins TRBV29-1 to TRBJ1-5; D is undetermined. V dropped 4 bases and J dropped 0 bases, with 7 bases sitting between them. Germline-derived CDR1 and CDR2 are SQVTM and ANQGSEA. The CDR3 extends over 13 amino acids.

This chain joins TRBV9 and TRBJ2-1; no reliable D call. The V end lost 0 bases, the J end lost 5 bases, and 12 bases lay between the germline ends. Looked up from germline, CDR1 is SGDLS and CDR2 is YYNGEE. The CDR3 runs to 15 residues. The CDR3 sequence: CASSVGGISHNEQFF. DNA for the CDR3: TGTGCCAGCAGCGTAGGTGGGATTAGCCACAATGAGCAGTTCTTC. Variable domain in full (rest from reference TRBV9 and TRBJ2-1): DSGVTQTPKHLITATGQRVTLRCSPRSGDLSVYWYQQSLDQGLQFLIQYYNGEERAKGNILERFSAQQFPDLHSELNLSSLELGDSALYFCASSVGGISHNEQFFGPGTRLTVL.

The chain recombines TRBV30 with TRBJ2-4; D not resolved. Trimming left V 4 bases short and J 0 bases short, with 7 bases between. Germline CDR1 GTSNPN, CDR2 SVGIG (reference sequence). The CDR3 loop spans 13 amino acids. CDR3 region: CAWTTIAKNIQYF. The CDR3 DNA is TGTGCCTGGACAACAATAGCCAAAAACATTCAGTACTTC.

As for this clone: Within the sample, other DNA sequences also encode this same CDR3. The chain is built from TRBV7-9 and TRBJ2-3; D remains unclear. With 3 bases removed from V and 1 base from J, the gap between germline ends came to 5 bases. CDR1 and CDR2 (germline): SEHNR, FQNEAQ (reference sequence). The CDR3 extends over 13 amino acids. The CDR3 DNA sequence: TGTGCCAGCAGCTTGTTAGGCACAGATACGCAGTATTTT. It is translated as CASSLLGTDTQYF.

The V call is TRBV2, the J call TRBJ1-4, with 8 bases aligning to TRBD1. The CDR3 loop spans 13 amino acids. Losses at the gene ends were 6 bases for V and 7 bases for J; bases not matched to a gene: 4. The germline V gene encodes CDR1 SNHLY and CDR2 FYNNEI. CDR3 in DNA: TGTGCCAGCAGGCAGGGGGCGAGTGAAAAACTGTTTTTT. Protein product: CASRQGASEKLFF.

The chain joins TRBV19 to TRBJ2-5; tentatively, D is TRBD2 (5 bases). Trimming took off 7 bases at V and 5 bases at J, with 23 bases between the two ends. This CDR3 comprises 16 residues. The germline V gene encodes CDR1 LNHDA and CDR2 SQIVND (reference sequence). Here the CDR3 reads CASTVIGDGGPETQYF. CDR3 DNA sequence: TGTGCCAGTACCGTCATCGGAGACGGAGGACCCGAGACCCAGTACTTC.

This clone has more than one count but fewer than ten. V is TRBV10-3 and J is TRBJ2-1, with 7 bases aligning to TRBD2. The CDR3 covers 13 residues. Trimming cost V 8 bases and J 7 bases; bases outside gene matches: 8. Germline V gene lookup returns CDR1 ENHRY and CDR2 SYGVKD. The CDR3 protein is CAIGIAGENEQFF. The CDR3 DNA sequence: TGTGCCATCGGAATAGCGGGTGAAAATGAGCAGTTCTTC.

This clone was picked up a small number of times. J is TRBJ2-1 and V is TRBV5-4; D is ambiguous. CDR3 length: 12 amino acids. Between the trimmed V and J ends, which lost 0 bases and 5 bases, there was a span of 3 bases. Germline CDR1 is SGHNT and CDR2 is YYREEE (reference sequence). CDR3 coding DNA: TGTGCCAGCAGCTTGGTAAACAATGAGCAGTTCTTC. Its protein is CASSLVNNEQFF.

J is TRBJ2-2 and V is TRBV30; 8 bases are shared with TRBD1. Trimming removed 7 bases from V and 5 bases from J; junction bases left unmatched: 6. Germline V gene data show CDR1 as GTSNPN and CDR2 as SVGIG (reference sequence). This CDR3 contains 13 residues. The CDR3 coding sequence is TGTGCCTTCAGGGGGCAGTCGACCGGGGAGCTGTTTTTT. It is translated as CAFRGQSTGELFF.

The chain joins TRBV7-2 to TRBJ2-7; TRBD1 might be the D (6 bases). The CDR3 is 14 amino acids. Germline V lookup: CDR1 SGHTA, CDR2 FQGNSA. Trimming took 4 bases from V and 4 from J, leaving 14 bases between them. CDR3 sequence reads: CASSYPGEYYEQYF. For the CDR3, the DNA is TGTGCCAGCAGCTACCCAGGGGAGTATTACGAGCAGTACTTC.

The V and J genes are TRBV15 and TRBJ1-1; no clear D. Germline CDR1 is LNHNV and CDR2 is YYDKDF (reference sequence). V shed 0 bases and J shed 0 bases, with 5 bases lying between them. The CDR3 is 14 amino acids. CDR3 region: CATSRERMNTEAFF. CDR3 DNA: TGTGCCACCAGCAGAGAGCGGATGAACACTGAAGCTTTCTTT.

CDR3: CASGWTGEAEAFF. CDR3 nucleotides: TGTGCTAGTGGTTGGACAGGGGAGGCTGAAGCTTTCTTT. The chain combines TRBV12-5 with TRBJ1-1; 9 bases line up with TRBD1. This CDR3 region has 13 residues. The V gene end was trimmed by 4 bases and the J gene end by 6 bases; junction bases not matched to a gene: 3. Germline CDR1 reads LGHNT; CDR2 reads FRNRAP.

The chain has TRBV7-6 and TRBJ2-2, with D perhaps TRBD2 (5 bases). V gave up 1 base and J gave up 5 bases, with 8 bases separating them. The CDR3 has 14 residues. Germline V gene data show CDR1 as SGHVS and CDR2 as FNYEAQ. The CDR3 DNA reads as TGTGCCAGCAGCTTAGATAGGGAGACCGGGGAGCTGTTTTTT. This gives the protein CASSLDRETGELFF.

V is TRBV6-6 and J is TRBJ2-5, with 9 bases aligning to TRBD2. Germline V lookup: CDR1 MNHNY, CDR2 SVGAGI (reference sequence). The CDR3 length is 15 residues. V lost 1 base and J lost 4; bases outside the gene matches: 4. CDR3 DNA sequence: TGTGCCAGCAGTTACTTTAGCGGGAGTGGAGAGACCCAGTACTTC. As protein: CASSYFSGSGETQYF.

V is TRBV30 and J is TRBJ2-1; D is ambiguous. Germline V lookup: CDR1 GTSNPN, CDR2 SVGIG (reference sequence). Trimming shortened V by 0 bases and J by 3 bases, and 12 bases separated the two germline ends. The CDR3 length is 15 residues. The CDR3: CAWSVRRRSYNEQFF. The CDR3 coding sequence is TGTGCCTGGAGTGTACGTCGGCGAAGCTACAATGAGCAGTTCTTC. Variable domain in full (rest from reference TRBV30 and TRBJ2-1): SQTIHQWPATLVQPVGSPLSLECTVEGTSNPNLYWYRQAAGRGLQLLFYSVGIGQISSEVPQNLSASRPQDRQFILSSKKLLLSDSGFYLCAWSVRRRSYNEQFFGPGTRLTVL.

V usage is TRBV5-1 and J usage is TRBJ2-1, with D possibly being TRBD1 (5 bases). Germline assignment: CDR1 SGHRS and CDR2 YFSETQ. CDR3 length: 15 amino acids. V gave up 3 bases and J gave up 4 bases, with 14 bases separating them. DNA for the CDR3: TGCGCCAGCAGCTCCCCAGGGTTGAGGTACAATGAGCAGTTCTTC. Translated, it gives CASSSPGLRYNEQFF.

This clone was seen a single time. This chain links TRBV5-4 with TRBJ2-3, with 10 bases fitting TRBD1. V dropped 6 bases and J dropped 2; count of bases not matched to a gene: 12. The CDR3 length is 17 residues. The germline CDR1 and CDR2 sequences are SGHNT and YYREEE (reference sequence). CDR3 sequence: CASTYSGTGAVTDTQYF. DNA for the CDR3: TGTGCCAGCACCTACTCCGGGACAGGGGCAGTCACAGATACGCAGTATTTT.